The entry below gives a single TCR beta chain sequence along with its context. The ends were cut back, 0 bases at V and 2 bases at J, with 7 bases in the middle. There are 14 residues in the CDR3. Looked up from germline, CDR1 is SGHRS and CDR2 is YFSETQ. This sample stems from a study of identical twins. Each donor was a healthy Caucasian. A universal primer site was added by template switching, and unique molecular identifiers were carried by the cDNA. In TCRdb, the 5' RACE reads were re-called with MiXCR into one record per CDR3 protein. The repertoire holds some 330,000 distinct CDR3 sequences, with around 9.7% as singletons.

Sequencing input: naive T cells sorted from blood. This chain connects TRBV5-1 to TRBJ2-3; a weak D match, TRBD2 (6 bases). The source is a woman between 45 and 60 years old in good health. The CDR3 nucleotides read TGCGCCAGCAGCTTGGGGGAGGACACAGATACGCAGTATTTT. This encodes CASSLGEDTDTQYF.